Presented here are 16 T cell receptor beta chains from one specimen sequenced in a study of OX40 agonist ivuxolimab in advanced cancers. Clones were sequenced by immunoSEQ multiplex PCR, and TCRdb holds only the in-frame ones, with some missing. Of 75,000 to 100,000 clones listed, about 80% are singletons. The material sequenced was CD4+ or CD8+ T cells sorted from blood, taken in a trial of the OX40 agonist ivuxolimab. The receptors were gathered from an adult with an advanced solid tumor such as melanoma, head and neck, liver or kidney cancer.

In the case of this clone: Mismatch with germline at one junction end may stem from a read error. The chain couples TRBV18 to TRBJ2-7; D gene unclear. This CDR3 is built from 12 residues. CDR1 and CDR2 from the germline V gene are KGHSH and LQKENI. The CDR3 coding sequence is TGTGCCAGCCCACCCGCTGCCTACGAGCAGTACTTC. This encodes CASPPAAYEQYF. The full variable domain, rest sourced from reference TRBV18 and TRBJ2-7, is NAGVMQNPRHLVRRRGQEARLRCSPMKGHSHVYWYRQLPEEGLKFMVYLQKENIIDESGMPKERFSAEFPKEGPSILRIQQVVRGDSAAYFCASPPAAYEQYFGPGTRLTVT.

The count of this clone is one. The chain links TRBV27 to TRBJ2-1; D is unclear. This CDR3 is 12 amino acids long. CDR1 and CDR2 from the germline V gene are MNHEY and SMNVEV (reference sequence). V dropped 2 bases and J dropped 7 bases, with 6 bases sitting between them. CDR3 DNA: TGTGCCAGCAGTTTAAGTGGAAATGAGCAGTTCTTC. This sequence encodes CASSLSGNEQFF.

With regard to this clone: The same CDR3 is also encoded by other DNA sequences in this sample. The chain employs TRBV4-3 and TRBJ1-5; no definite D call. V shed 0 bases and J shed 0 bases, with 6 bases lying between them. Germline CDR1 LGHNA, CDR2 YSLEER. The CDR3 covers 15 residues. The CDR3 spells CASSQDRDSNQPQHF. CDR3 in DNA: TGCGCCAGCAGCCAAGACAGAGATAGCAATCAGCCCCAGCATTTT.

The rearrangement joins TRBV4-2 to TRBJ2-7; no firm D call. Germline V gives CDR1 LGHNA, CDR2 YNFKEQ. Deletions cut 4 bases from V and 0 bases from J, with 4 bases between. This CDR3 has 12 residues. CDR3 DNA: TGTGCCAGCAGCCTTTACTCCTACGAGCAGTACTTC. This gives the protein CASSLYSYEQYF.

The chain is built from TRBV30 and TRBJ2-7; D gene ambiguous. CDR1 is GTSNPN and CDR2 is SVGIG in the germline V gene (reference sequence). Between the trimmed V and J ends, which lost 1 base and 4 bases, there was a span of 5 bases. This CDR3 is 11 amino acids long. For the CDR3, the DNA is TGTGCCTGGAGTGCAGAGTACGAGCAGTACTTC. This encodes CAWSAEYEQYF.

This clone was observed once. The CDR3 loop is CASSEGSGTQVRGFF. DNA of the CDR3: TGCGCCAGCAGCGAAGGATCCGGTACCCAAGTCCGGGGGTTCTTC. The genes are TRBV5-1 and TRBJ2-1; possibly TRBD2 for D (5 bases). The CDR3 is 15 amino acids. Trimming pared 4 bases from V and 15 bases from J, leaving 26 bases between. Germline V gene data show CDR1 as SGHRS and CDR2 as YFSETQ.

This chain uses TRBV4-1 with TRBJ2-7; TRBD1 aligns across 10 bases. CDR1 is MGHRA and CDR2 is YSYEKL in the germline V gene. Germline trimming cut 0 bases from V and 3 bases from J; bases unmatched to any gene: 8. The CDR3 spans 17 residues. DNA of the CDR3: TGCGCCAGCAGCCAAGAGATGGCGGGACAGGGGATCTACGAGCAGTACTTC. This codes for CASSQEMAGQGIYEQYF.

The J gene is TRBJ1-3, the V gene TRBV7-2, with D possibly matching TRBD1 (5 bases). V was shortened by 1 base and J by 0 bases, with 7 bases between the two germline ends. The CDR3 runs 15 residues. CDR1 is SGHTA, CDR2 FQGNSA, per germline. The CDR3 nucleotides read TGTGCCAGCAGCTTAGACAGGAGCTCTGGAAACACCATATATTTT. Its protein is CASSLDRSSGNTIYF.

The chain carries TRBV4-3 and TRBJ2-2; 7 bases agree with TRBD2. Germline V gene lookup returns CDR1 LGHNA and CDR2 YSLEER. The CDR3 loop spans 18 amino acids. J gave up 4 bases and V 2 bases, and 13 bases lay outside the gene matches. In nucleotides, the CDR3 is TGCGCCAGCAGCCAATGGCCCCTTCTAGCGGCACTCACCGGGGAGCTGTTTTTT. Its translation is CASSQWPLLAALTGELFF.

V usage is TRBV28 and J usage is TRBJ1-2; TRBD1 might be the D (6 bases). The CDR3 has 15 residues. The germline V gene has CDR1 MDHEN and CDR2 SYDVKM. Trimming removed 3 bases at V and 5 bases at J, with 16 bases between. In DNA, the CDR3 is TGTGCCAGCAGTTTGGCCCCACTGACAGGATATGGCTACACCTTC. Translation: CASSLAPLTGYGYTF.

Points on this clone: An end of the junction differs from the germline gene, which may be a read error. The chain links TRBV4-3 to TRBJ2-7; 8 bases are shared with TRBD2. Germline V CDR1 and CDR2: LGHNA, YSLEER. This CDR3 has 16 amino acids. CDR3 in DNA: TGCGCCAGCAGCCAAGATTCCCCAGCGGGGGACTACGGGCAGTACTTC. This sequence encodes CASSQDSPAGDYGQYF.

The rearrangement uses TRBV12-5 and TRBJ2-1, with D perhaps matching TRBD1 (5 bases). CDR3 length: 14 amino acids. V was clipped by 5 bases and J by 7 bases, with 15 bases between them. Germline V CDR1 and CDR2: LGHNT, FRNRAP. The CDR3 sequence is CASGPPDTWNEQFF. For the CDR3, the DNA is TGTGCTAGTGGTCCCCCGGACACGTGGAATGAGCAGTTCTTC.

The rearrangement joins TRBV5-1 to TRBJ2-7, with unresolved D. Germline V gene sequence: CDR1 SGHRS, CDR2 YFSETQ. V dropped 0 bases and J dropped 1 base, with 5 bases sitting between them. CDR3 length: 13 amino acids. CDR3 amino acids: CASSLEQSYEQYF. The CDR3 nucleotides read TGCGCCAGCAGCTTGGAACAGTCCTACGAGCAGTACTTC.

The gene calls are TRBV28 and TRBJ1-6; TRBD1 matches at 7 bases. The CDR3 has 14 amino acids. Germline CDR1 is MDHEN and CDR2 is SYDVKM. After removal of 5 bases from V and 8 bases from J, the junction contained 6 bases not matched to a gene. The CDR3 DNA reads TGTGCCAGCAGTGTCAGGGGGAGTGATTCACCCCTCCACTTT. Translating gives CASSVRGSDSPLHF.

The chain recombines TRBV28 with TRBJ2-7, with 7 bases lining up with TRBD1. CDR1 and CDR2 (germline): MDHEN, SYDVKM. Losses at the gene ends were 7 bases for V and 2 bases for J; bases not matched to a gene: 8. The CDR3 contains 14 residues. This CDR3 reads CASTPTGSPYEQYF. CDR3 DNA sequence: TGTGCCAGCACCCCGACAGGGTCTCCCTACGAGCAGTACTTC.

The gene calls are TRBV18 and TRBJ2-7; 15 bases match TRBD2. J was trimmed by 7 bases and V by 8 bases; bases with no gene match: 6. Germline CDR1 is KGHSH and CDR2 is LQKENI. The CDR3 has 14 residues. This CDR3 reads CASTRTSGRGEQYF. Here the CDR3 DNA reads TGTGCCAGCACACGGACTAGCGGGAGGGGGGAGCAGTACTTC.